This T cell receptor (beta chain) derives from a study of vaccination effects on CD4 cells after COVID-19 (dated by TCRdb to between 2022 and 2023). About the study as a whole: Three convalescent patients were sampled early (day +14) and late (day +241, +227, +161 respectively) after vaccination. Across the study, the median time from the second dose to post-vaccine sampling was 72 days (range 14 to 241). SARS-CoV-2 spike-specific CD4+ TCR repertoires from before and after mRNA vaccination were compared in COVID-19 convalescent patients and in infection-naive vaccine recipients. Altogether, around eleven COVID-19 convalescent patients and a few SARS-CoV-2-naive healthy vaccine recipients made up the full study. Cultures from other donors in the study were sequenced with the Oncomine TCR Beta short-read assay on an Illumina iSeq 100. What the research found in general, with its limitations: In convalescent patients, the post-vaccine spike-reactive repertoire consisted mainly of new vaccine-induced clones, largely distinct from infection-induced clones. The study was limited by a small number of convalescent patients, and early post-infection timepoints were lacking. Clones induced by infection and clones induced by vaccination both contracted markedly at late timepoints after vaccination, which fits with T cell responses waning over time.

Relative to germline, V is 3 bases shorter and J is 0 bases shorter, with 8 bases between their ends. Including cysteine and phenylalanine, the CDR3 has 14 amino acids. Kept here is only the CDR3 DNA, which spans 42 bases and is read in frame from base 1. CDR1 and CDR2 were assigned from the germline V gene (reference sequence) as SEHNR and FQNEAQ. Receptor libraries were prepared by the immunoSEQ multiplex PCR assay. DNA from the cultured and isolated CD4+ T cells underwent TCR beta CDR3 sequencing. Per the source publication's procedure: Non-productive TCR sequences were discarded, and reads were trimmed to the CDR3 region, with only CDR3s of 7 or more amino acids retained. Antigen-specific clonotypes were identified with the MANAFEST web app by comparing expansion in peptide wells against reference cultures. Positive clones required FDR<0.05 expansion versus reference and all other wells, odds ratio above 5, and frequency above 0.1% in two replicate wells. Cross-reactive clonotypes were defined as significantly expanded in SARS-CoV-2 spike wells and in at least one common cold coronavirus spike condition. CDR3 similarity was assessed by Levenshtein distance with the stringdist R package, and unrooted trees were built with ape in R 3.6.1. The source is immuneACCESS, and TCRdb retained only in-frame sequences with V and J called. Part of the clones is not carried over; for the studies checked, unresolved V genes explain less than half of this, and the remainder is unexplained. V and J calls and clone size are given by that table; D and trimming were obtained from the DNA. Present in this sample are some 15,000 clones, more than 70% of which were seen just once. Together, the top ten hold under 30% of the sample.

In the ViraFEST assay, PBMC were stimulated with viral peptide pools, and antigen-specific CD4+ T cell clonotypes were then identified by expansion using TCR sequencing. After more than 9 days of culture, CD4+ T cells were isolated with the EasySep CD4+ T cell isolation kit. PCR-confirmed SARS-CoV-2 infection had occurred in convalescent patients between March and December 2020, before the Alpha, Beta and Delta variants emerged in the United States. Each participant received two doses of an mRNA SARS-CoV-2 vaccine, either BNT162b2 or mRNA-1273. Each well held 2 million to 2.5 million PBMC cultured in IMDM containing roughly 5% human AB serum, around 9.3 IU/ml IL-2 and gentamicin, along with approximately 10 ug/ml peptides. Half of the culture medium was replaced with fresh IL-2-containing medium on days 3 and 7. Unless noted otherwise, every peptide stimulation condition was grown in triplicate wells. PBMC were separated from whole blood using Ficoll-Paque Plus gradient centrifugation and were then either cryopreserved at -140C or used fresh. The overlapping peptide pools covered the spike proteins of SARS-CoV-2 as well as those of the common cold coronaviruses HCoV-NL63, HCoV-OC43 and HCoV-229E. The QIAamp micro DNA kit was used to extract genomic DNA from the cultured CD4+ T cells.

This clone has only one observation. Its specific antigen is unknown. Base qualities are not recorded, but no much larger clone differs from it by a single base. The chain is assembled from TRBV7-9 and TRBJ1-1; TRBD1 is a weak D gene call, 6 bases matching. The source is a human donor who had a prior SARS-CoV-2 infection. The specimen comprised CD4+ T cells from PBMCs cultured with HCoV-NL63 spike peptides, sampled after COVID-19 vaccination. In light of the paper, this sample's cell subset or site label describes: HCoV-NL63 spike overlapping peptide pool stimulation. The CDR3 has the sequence CASSFGGVNTEAFF. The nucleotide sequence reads TGTGCCAGCAGCTTCGGGGGCGTGAACACTGAAGCTTTCTTT.